This T cell receptor beta chain came from a study of T cell responses to AZD1222 COVID-19 vaccine. Study information: Second doses that came at about 4 or about 12 weeks were put together.

Study-level points and caveats: Every sample of the repertoires postdated the peak T cell response. It should be noted that donors were predominantly white British and more often female, and clonal diversity was possibly underestimated. Receipt of two AZD1222 doses was followed by a rise in Spike-specific TCR breadth and depth.

Points on this clone: Its matching antigen is unknown.

Sequencing was performed with immunoSEQ multiplex PCR; in TCRdb, only in-frame clones are kept and a portion is missing. Of about 90,000 clones detected, about 87% appear once; the ten largest clones hold around 17%. Sequences were derived from peripheral blood, sampled on day 0 of AZD1222 vaccination. The TCR was taken from an adult in good health.

The CDR3 nucleotides read TGTGCCACCCAGGGGATCACTAATGAAAAACTGTTTTTT. It is translated as CATQGITNEKLFF. The chain couples TRBV10-3 to TRBJ1-4; tentatively, D is TRBD1 (6 bases). CDR3 length: 13 amino acids. Per germline, CDR1 ENHRY and CDR2 SYGVKD. Trimming shortened V by 10 bases and J by 2 bases, and 11 bases separated the two germline ends.